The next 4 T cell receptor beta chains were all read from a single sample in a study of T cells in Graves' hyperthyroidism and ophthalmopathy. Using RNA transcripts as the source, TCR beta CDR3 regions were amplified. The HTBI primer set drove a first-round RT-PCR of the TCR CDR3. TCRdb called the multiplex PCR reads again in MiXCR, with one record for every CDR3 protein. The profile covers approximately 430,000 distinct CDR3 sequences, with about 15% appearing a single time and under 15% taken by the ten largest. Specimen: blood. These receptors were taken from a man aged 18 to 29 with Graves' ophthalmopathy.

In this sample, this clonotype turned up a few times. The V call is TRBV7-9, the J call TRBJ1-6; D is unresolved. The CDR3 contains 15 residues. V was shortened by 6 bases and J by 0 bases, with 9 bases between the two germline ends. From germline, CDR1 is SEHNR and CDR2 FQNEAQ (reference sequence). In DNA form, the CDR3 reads TGTGCCAGCAGTAAATTGAGCTCCTATAATTCACCCCTCCACTTT. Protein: CASSKLSSYNSPLHF. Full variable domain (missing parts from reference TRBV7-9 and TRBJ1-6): DTGVSQNPRHKITKRGQNVTFRCDPISEHNRLYWYRQTLGQGPEFLTYFQNEAQLEKSRLLSDRFSAERPKGSFSTLEIQRTEQGDSAMYLCASSKLSSYNSPLHFGNGTRLTVT.

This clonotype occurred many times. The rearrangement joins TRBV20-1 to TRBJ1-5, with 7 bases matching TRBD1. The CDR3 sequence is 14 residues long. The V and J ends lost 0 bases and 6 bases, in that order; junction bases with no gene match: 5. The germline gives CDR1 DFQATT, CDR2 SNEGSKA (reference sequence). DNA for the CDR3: TGCAGTGCTAGAGATCGGACAGGTCCTCAGCCCCAGCATTTT. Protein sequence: CSARDRTGPQPQHF.

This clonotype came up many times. The CDR3 bases are TGTGCCAGTAGTCGGGACATACTCAATCAGCCCCAGCATTTT. Its translation is CASSRDILNQPQHF. The V call is TRBV19, the J call TRBJ1-5; tentative D call: TRBD1 (6 bases). V was cut by 5 bases and J by 3 bases, with 11 bases left in between. Germline CDR1 LNHDA, CDR2 SQIVND (reference sequence). This CDR3 has 14 residues.

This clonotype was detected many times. The CDR3 region has the DNA TGTGCCAGCTCAACCCCTTACAGGGGAGTTGAATATGGCTACACCTTC. Protein product: CASSTPYRGVEYGYTF. The chain joins TRBV18 to TRBJ1-2; 7 bases are a match to TRBD1. V shed 5 bases and J 5 bases; nucleotides not matched to a gene: 14. The CDR3 is 16 amino acids. From germline, CDR1 is KGHSH and CDR2 LQKENI.